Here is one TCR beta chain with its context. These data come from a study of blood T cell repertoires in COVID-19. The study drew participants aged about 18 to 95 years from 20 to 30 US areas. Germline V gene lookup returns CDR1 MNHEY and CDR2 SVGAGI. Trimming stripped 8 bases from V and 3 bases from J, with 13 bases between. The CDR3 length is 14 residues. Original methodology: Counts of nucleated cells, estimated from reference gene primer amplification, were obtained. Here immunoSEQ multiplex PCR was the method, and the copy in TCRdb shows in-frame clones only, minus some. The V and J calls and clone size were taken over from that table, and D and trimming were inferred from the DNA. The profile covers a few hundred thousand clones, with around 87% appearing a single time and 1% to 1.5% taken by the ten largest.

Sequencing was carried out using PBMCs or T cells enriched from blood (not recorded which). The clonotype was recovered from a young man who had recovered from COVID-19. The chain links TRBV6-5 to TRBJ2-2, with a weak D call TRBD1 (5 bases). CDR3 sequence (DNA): TGTGCCAGCCGGACAACCCCGGACACCGGGGAGCTGTTTTTT. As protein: CASRTTPDTGELFF.